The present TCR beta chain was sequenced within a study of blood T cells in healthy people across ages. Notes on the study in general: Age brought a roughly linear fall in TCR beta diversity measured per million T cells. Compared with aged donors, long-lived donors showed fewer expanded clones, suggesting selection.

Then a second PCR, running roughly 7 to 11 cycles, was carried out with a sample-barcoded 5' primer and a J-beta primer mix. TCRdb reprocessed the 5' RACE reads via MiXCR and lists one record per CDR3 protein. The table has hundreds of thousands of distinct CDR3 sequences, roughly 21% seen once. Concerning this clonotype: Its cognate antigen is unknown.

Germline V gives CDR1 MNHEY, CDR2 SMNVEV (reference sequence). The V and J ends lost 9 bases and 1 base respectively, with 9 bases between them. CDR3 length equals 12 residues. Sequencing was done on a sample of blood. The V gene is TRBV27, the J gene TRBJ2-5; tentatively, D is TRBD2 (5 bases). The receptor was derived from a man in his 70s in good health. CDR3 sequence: CARKGAQETQYF. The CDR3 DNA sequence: TGTGCCAGGAAGGGAGCCCAAGAGACCCAGTACTTC.